This entry lists 26 T cell receptor beta chains sequenced from one sample in a study of OX40 agonist ivuxolimab in advanced cancers. Clones were read by immunoSEQ multiplex PCR, and TCRdb kept only the in-frame ones, dropping some. The profile shows about 75,000 clones, 70% to 90% of them singletons. The starting material was CD4+ or CD8+ T cells sorted from blood, obtained in a trial of the OX40 agonist ivuxolimab. Source of these receptors: an adult with an advanced solid tumor such as melanoma, head and neck, liver or kidney cancer.

This clone showed up just a few times. The gene calls are TRBV7-9 and TRBJ1-4; a possible D gene is TRBD1 (6 bases). CDR3 length equals 17 residues. The V end lost 3 bases, the J end lost 0 bases, and 14 bases lay between the germline ends. CDR1 and CDR2 from the germline V gene are SEHNR and FQNEAQ (reference sequence). The CDR3 protein is CASSFTGIAATNEKLFF. The DNA for the CDR3 is TGTGCCAGCAGCTTTACAGGGATCGCGGCAACTAATGAAAAACTGTTTTTT.

The chain has TRBV2 and TRBJ1-4, with D possibly TRBD1 on 5 matching bases. This CDR3 is 15 amino acids long. V was shortened by 6 bases and J by 6 bases, with 17 bases between the two germline ends. Germline loops: CDR1 SNHLY, CDR2 FYNNEI. CDR3 DNA sequence: TGTGCCAGCAGGGCAAAATCGGGAGGGGATGAAAAACTGTTTTTT. Protein product: CASRAKSGGDEKLFF.

Notes on this clone: Relative to the germline gene, one junction end is altered; a read error may explain this. The rearrangement uses TRBV28 and TRBJ2-7; tentative D call: TRBD2 (6 bases). The germline V gene has CDR1 MDHEN and CDR2 SYDVKM. CDR3 length: 16 residues. The CDR3 DNA follows: TGTGCCAGCAATTTATGGGCGGGAATTCAAGGGACCGAGCAGTACTTC. Residues: CASNLWAGIQGTEQYF.

J is TRBJ1-1 and V is TRBV19; 9 bases map to TRBD1. V trimming: 5 bases; J trimming: 5 bases; junction bases outside the gene matches: 9. The CDR3 has 15 amino acids. Germline V gives CDR1 LNHDA, CDR2 SQIVND (reference sequence). The CDR3 spells CASSWGQGGQTEAFF. The CDR3 DNA sequence: TGTGCCAGTAGTTGGGGACAGGGCGGGCAGACTGAAGCTTTCTTT.

This chain joins TRBV28 and TRBJ1-5, with 7 bases matching TRBD1. The length of the CDR3 is 16 residues. V trimming: 3 bases; J trimming: 0 bases; junction bases outside the gene matches: 5. Per the germline V gene, CDR1 is MDHEN and CDR2 is SYDVKM. The CDR3 loop is CASSFTGAYSNQPQHF. The CDR3 DNA is TGTGCCAGCAGTTTTACAGGGGCTTATAGCAATCAGCCCCAGCATTTT.

The V gene is TRBV28, the J gene TRBJ1-5; the D gene is possibly TRBD1 (5 bases). This CDR3 contains 18 residues. Germline lookup yields CDR1 MDHEN and CDR2 SYDVKM. V dropped 7 bases and J dropped 1 base, with 23 bases sitting between them. DNA of the CDR3: TGTGCCAGCACCCCGGTTGAGGGGCGTCGATGGAGCAATCAGCCCCAGCATTTT. Translating gives CASTPVEGRRWSNQPQHF.

This clone appeared once. This chain joins TRBV6-5 and TRBJ2-7; possibly TRBD2 for D (5 bases). CDR1 and CDR2 from the germline V gene are MNHEY and SVGAGI. CDR3 length: 15 amino acids. The V gene lost 5 bases and the J gene lost 0 bases, with 14 bases spanning the gap. The CDR3 sequence: CASSNRGLSSYEQYF. The CDR3 DNA follows: TGTGCCAGCAGTAACCGAGGACTTAGCTCCTACGAGCAGTACTTC.

The chain uses TRBV19 and TRBJ2-4, with 13 positions matching TRBD2. Germline assignment: CDR1 LNHDA and CDR2 SQIVND (reference sequence). The V segment lost 6 bases and the J segment 7 bases; nucleotides outside the gene matches: 9. The CDR3 contains 16 residues. In nucleotides, the CDR3 is TGTGCCAGTAGCTCCTACGGACTAGCGGGAGTTAACATTCAGTACTTC. It encodes CASSSYGLAGVNIQYF.

The chain is built from TRBV7-9 and TRBJ2-5, with D perhaps matching TRBD1 (6 bases). V was pared by 4 bases and J by 5 bases, with 23 bases between. From germline, CDR1 is SEHNR and CDR2 FQNEAQ (reference sequence). This CDR3 spans 17 amino acids. CDR3 in amino acids: CASSSPSGTNLGETQYF. DNA for the CDR3: TGTGCCAGCAGCTCCCCCTCCGGGACAAACTTGGGGGAGACCCAGTACTTC.

In this sample, this clone turned up a few times. The V gene is TRBV4-1, the J gene TRBJ2-2; TRBD1 is a possible D gene (6 bases). Germline CDR1 MGHRA, CDR2 YSYEKL. The CDR3 has 17 amino acids. V lost 0 bases and J lost 4, with 15 bases in between. This chain's CDR3 is CASSQEGWDTPTGELFF. DNA for the CDR3: TGCGCCAGCAGCCAAGAGGGTTGGGACACTCCCACCGGGGAGCTGTTTTTT.

The chain employs TRBV5-8 and TRBJ2-2, with unresolved D. Germline lookup yields CDR1 SGHTS and CDR2 YDEGEE. The CDR3 is 14 residues long. V shed 5 bases and J shed 3 bases, with 11 bases lying between them. The CDR3 loop is CASSSDVHTGELFF. As DNA, the CDR3 is TGTGCCAGCAGTTCGGATGTTCACACCGGGGAGCTGTTTTTT.

The sample holds a few counts of this clone. The rearrangement joins TRBV7-2 to TRBJ2-1; 10 bases line up with TRBD2. CDR1 and CDR2 (germline): SGHTA, FQGNSA. The CDR3 totals 15 residues. With 4 bases clipped from V and 3 bases from J, the junction kept 3 bases outside the gene matches. CDR3 sequence: CASSSAGGVYNEQFF. CDR3 nucleotides: TGTGCCAGCAGCTCAGCGGGAGGGGTCTACAATGAGCAGTTCTTC.

This clone was recorded a few times. This sequence joins TRBV5-4 and TRBJ2-3; TRBD2 aligns across 7 bases. V trimming: 4 bases; J trimming: 6 bases; junction bases outside the gene matches: 11. The CDR3 extends over 15 amino acids. Germline-derived CDR1 and CDR2 are SGHNT and YYREEE (reference sequence). The CDR3, as DNA: TGTGCCAGCAGCGTAAACCCGCGGGGAGGGGATACGCAGTATTTT. This codes for CASSVNPRGGDTQYF.

J is TRBJ1-1 and V is TRBV27, with D perhaps matching TRBD1 (5 bases). The CDR3 extends over 13 amino acids. Germline loops: CDR1 MNHEY, CDR2 SMNVEV (reference sequence). Trimming took off 0 bases at V and 6 bases at J, with 8 bases between the two ends. As DNA, the CDR3 is TGTGCCAGCAGTTTATCAGGGGAGCCTGAAGCTTTCTTT. Its translation is CASSLSGEPEAFF.

The CDR3 DNA sequence: TGCGCCAGCAGCTTTTCGCAGCAAGAGACCCAGTACTTC. As protein: CASSFSQQETQYF. This chain uses TRBV5-1 with TRBJ2-5, with D unresolved. The CDR3 consists of 13 residues. Germline V CDR1 and CDR2: SGHRS, YFSETQ. V lost 2 bases and J 2 bases, leaving 7 bases between the germline ends. The entire variable domain, with the rest obtained from reference TRBV5-1 and TRBJ2-5, is as follows: KAGVTQTPRYLIKTRGQQVTLSCSPISGHRSVSWYQQTPGQGLQFLFEYFSETQRNKGNFPGRFSGRQFSNSRSEMNVSTLELGDSALYLCASSFSQQETQYFGPGTRLLVL.

The J gene is TRBJ2-1, the V gene TRBV18; 11 bases are shared with TRBD2. The germline V gene has CDR1 KGHSH and CDR2 LQKENI. With 0 bases clipped from V and 11 bases from J, the junction kept 12 bases outside the gene matches. The CDR3 is 17 amino acids. CDR3 loop: CASSPPVRGRLAGQQFF. CDR3 in DNA: TGTGCCAGCTCACCACCGGTACGGGGGCGACTAGCGGGACAGCAGTTCTTC. Supplemented by reference TRBV18 and TRBJ2-1, the full variable domain reads NAGVMQNPRHLVRRRGQEARLRCSPMKGHSHVYWYRQLPEEGLKFMVYLQKENIIDESGMPKERFSAEFPKEGPSILRIQQVVRGDSAAYFCASSPPVRGRLAGQQFFGPGTRLTVL.

This chain joins TRBV7-2 and TRBJ2-1, with TRBD2 identical over 12 bases. V shed 5 bases and J 7 bases; nucleotides not matched to a gene: 9. Germline CDR1 reads SGHTA; CDR2 reads FQGNSA. The CDR3 length is 16 residues. DNA of the CDR3: TGTGCCAGCAGCGGATCCGGGACTAGCGGGTTGAATGAGCAGTTCTTC. Translating it yields CASSGSGTSGLNEQFF.

V usage is TRBV7-9 and J usage is TRBJ2-3; D gene uncertain. Trimming took off 5 bases at V and 2 bases at J, with 11 bases between the two ends. The CDR3 has 14 residues. Germline V gives CDR1 SEHNR, CDR2 FQNEAQ (reference sequence). The CDR3 DNA reads as TGTGCCAGCAGCCAGGAGTCCTACACAGATACGCAGTATTTT. As protein: CASSQESYTDTQYF.

This clone turned up a few times. This chain uses TRBV6-1 with TRBJ2-5, with 8 bases that match TRBD2. V shed 0 bases, J shed 0 bases, and the junction held 9 bases outside the gene matches. The CDR3 length is 18 residues. Germline V CDR1 and CDR2: MNHNS, SASEGT. Here the CDR3 reads CASSEAGTSAGDQETQYF. DNA of the CDR3: TGTGCCAGCAGTGAAGCCGGGACTTCAGCGGGAGACCAAGAGACCCAGTACTTC.

J is TRBJ2-3 and V is TRBV9; TRBD2 is a possible D gene (6 bases). V was cut by 2 bases and J by 0 bases, with 13 bases left in between. The CDR3 is 16 amino acids. Germline CDR1 SGDLS, CDR2 YYNGEE. Here the CDR3 DNA reads TGTGCCAGCAGCGTGGTCCCCGGGACTAGCACAGATACGCAGTATTTT. Translated, it gives CASSVVPGTSTDTQYF.

The chain joins TRBV18 to TRBJ1-1; TRBD1 is a possible D gene (5 bases). The CDR3 is 15 residues long. V was cut by 2 bases and J by 1 base, with 11 bases left in between. Germline lookup yields CDR1 KGHSH and CDR2 LQKENI. CDR3 sequence: CASSPRGVRNTEAFF. In DNA, the CDR3 is TGTGCCAGCTCACCAAGGGGAGTACGGAACACTGAAGCTTTCTTT.

Worth noting for this clone: One junction end does not reproduce the germline sequence, and a read error may be involved. The rearrangement uses TRBV6-5 and TRBJ2-6, with a tentative D call TRBD1 (5 bases). Germline V lookup: CDR1 MNHEY, CDR2 SVGAGI. The CDR3 sequence is 15 residues long. The CDR3 DNA follows: TGTGCCAGCAGTTACTCGATAAATGGGGCCAACGTCCCGACTTTC. Amino acids: CASSYSINGANVPTF.

This sequence joins TRBV4-1 and TRBJ2-1; 9 bases match TRBD2. Per germline, CDR1 MGHRA and CDR2 YSYEKL. This CDR3 is 16 amino acids long. Germline trimming cut 2 bases from V and 1 base from J; bases unmatched to any gene: 3. For the CDR3, the DNA is TGCGCCAGCAGCCAAAGCGGGAGGAGATCCTACAATGAGCAGTTCTTC. Translation: CASSQSGRRSYNEQFF.

This clone appeared a few times. This chain links TRBV11-2 with TRBJ2-2, with 7 bases that match TRBD2. CDR1 is SGHAT and CDR2 is FQNNGV in the germline V gene. CDR3 length equals 18 residues. J gave up 5 bases and V 5 bases, and 17 bases lay outside the gene matches. In DNA form, the CDR3 reads TGTGCCAGCAGCGCCAGGCCCGGGGTAGCGGGTGGAACCGGGGAGCTGTTTTTT. Translating gives CASSARPGVAGGTGELFF.

CDR3 loop: CASSWDRGSEKLFF. In DNA, the CDR3 is TGTGCCAGCAGCTGGGACAGGGGGAGTGAAAAACTGTTTTTT. The chain employs TRBV7-2 and TRBJ1-4; TRBD1 agrees at 11 bases. Germline V CDR1 and CDR2: SGHTA, FQGNSA. The CDR3 length is 14 residues. V lost 4 bases to trimming and J lost 7 bases; unmatched junction nucleotides: 2.

The genes are TRBV28 and TRBJ2-7, with D uncertain. This CDR3 region has 11 residues. The germline CDR1 and CDR2 sequences are MDHEN and SYDVKM. V lost 9 bases and J 9 bases, leaving 15 bases between the germline ends. CDR3 sequence: CASGVAHGQYF. DNA of the CDR3: TGTGCCAGTGGGGTGGCACACGGGCAGTACTTC.